This T cell receptor (beta chain) was sequenced during a study of cytomegalovirus exposure and HLA in healthy donors. About the study: Around 80 million unique TCRs from HLA-typed donors were held in an early data release. Study-wide findings and caveats: There were some public TCRs occurring in many donors, but most TCR sequences were rare. TCR beta V segments were, for the most part, productive about 90% or about 30% of the time in an earlier analysis. In vitro, a few CMV-associated chains proved specific for CMV antigens.

Germline V gene lookup returns CDR1 GTSNPN and CDR2 SVGIG (reference sequence). The CDR3 totals 12 residues. In regard to this clone: Its antigen is not known. One end of the junction does not line up with germline, which may come from a read error.

PCR primers comprised 60 Vbeta and 13 Jbeta primers. Here immunoSEQ multiplex PCR was the method, and the copy in TCRdb shows in-frame clones only, minus some. Among roughly 120,000 clones listed, approximately 80% were seen once. The receptor was derived from a male donor in good health and CMV-seropositive. The sample taken for sequencing was PBMCs. The chain has TRBV30 and TRBJ2-5; D remains unclear. The CDR3 DNA reads as TGTGCCTGGAGTGTACATCGAGAGGCCCAGTACTTC. This encodes CAWSVHREAQYF.